This T cell receptor beta chain was obtained from a study of T cell responses to AZD1222 COVID-19 vaccine. Clones were read by immunoSEQ multiplex PCR, and TCRdb kept only the in-frame ones, dropping some. The repertoire has some 100,000 clones, 80% to 90% of them found once; the top ten carry approximately 3%. Trimming cost V 5 bases and J 6 bases, with 14 bases left between them. CDR1 is SGHTA and CDR2 is FQGNSA in the germline V gene. This CDR3 contains 14 residues. The rearrangement joins TRBV7-2 to TRBJ1-5; D is possibly TRBD1 (6 bases). The TCR sequence derives from an adult in good health. Sequenced here: peripheral blood, sampled on day 0 of AZD1222 vaccination. CDR3 loop: CASSEQGKGQPQHF. In nucleotides, the CDR3 is TGTGCCAGCAGCGAACAGGGTAAGGGTCAGCCCCAGCATTTT.